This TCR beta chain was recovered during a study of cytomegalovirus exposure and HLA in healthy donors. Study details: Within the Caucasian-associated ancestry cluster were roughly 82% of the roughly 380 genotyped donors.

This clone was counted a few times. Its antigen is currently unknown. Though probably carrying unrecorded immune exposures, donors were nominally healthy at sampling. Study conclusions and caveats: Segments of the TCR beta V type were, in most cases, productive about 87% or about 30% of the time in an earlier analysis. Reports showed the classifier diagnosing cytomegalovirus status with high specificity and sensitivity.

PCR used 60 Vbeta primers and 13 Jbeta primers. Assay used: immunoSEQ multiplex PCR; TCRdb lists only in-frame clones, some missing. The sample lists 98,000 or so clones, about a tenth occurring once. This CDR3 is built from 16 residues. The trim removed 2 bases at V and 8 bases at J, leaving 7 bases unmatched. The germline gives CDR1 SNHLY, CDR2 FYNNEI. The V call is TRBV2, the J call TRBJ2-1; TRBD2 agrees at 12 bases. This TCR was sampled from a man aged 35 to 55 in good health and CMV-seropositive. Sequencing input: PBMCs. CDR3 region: CASSETASGRADEQFF. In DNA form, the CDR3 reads TGTGCCAGCAGTGAAACGGCTAGCGGGAGGGCCGATGAGCAGTTCTTC.